This TCR beta chain originates from a study of beta chain features in type 1 diabetes. Sequencing targeted expressed TCRB transcripts, as all isolated RNA had been reverse transcribed. Method: immunoSEQ multiplex PCR; TCRdb's copy keeps in-frame clones and lacks some. Of a few hundred thousand clones listed, over 8.5% are singletons. Only one heparinised blood draw was taken per donor, and its volume averaged about 120 mL. Over 95% purity was reached by all sorted populations. Worth noting for this clone: Its matching antigen is unknown.

Trimming took 6 bases from V and 3 from J, leaving 14 bases between them. CDR1 is SQVTM and CDR2 is ANQGSEA in the germline V gene. The CDR3 runs to 13 residues. General study results and limits: In every one of the four CD4+ subsets, TCRB CDR3s were moderately but significantly shorter in Type 1 diabetes patients. The naive, central memory and Treg TCRB repertoires of patients appeared to be more similar to one another than those of healthy donors. Insertion counts at VDJ junctions were lower in type 1 diabetes patients, who also showed more deletions there.

This TCR derives from a man aged 25-45 years with type 1 diabetes. The V call is TRBV29-1, the J call TRBJ2-5; D is perhaps TRBD1 (6 bases). Specimen: central memory CD4+ T cells from blood. CDR3 protein: CSVWDTTKETQYF. CDR3 DNA: TGCAGCGTGTGGGACACGACTAAAGAGACCCAGTACTTC.